These T cell receptor beta chains were read from a single sample in a study of cytomegalovirus exposure and HLA in healthy donors. Generated by immunoSEQ multiplex PCR, the TCRdb table keeps only in-frame clones and is missing some. Altogether a few hundred thousand clones are present, around four fifths being singletons, with the ten largest covering around 0.57%. Sequences were obtained from PBMCs. These receptors originate from a woman aged 40 to 50 in good health and CMV-seronegative. The CDR3 runs from the conserved cysteine through the conserved F or W. Fields, in order: CDR3 length, D gene, clone size, V gene, J gene, CDR3 DNA, CDR3 protein. A D gene is named only where the DNA matches it firmly. Some rows mark clone size as missing; the rest say once, few, many or name a class of expanded clone.

13	.	.	TRBV2	TRBJ1-5	TGTGCCAGCAGGCAGGAACGCAATCAGCCCCAGCATTTT	CASRQERNQPQHF
13	.	.	TRBV5-1	TRBJ2-1	TGCGCCAGCAGCTTGTATCCCGAAAGAGAACAGTTCTTC	CASSLYPEREQFF
16	TRBD2	.	TRBV28	TRBJ2-1	TGTGCCAGCAGTTTATTAAACAACGGGGGGGATAATGAGCAGTTCTTC	CASSLLNNGGDNEQFF
16	TRBD1	.	TRBV6-6	TRBJ1-2	TGTGCCAGCAGTTACTCGAGTGAGGGGGCGGCTGATGGCTACACCTTC	CASSYSSEGAADGYTF
14	.	few	TRBV5-1	TRBJ1-1	TGCGCCAGCAGCTTGGATAGAGGAGGGACTGAAGCTTTCTTT	CASSLDRGGTEAFF
16	TRBD1	.	TRBV18	TRBJ2-2	TGTGCCAGCTCACCACAGGGACAGGGGAACACCGGGGAGCTGTTTTTT	CASSPQGQGNTGELFF
16	TRBD1	.	TRBV6-1	TRBJ1-5	TGTGCCAGCAGTGACCGGGGACAGGGTCGGTATCAGCCCCAGCATTTT	CASSDRGQGRYQPQHF
14	.	.	TRBV14	TRBJ2-5	TGTGCCAGCAGCCAAAGGATAGGGGGAGAGACCCAGTACTTC	CASSQRIGGETQYF
12	.	.	TRBV28	TRBJ2-7	TGTGCCAGCGGACTTAGCTCCTACGAGCAGTACTTC	CASGLSSYEQYF
15	TRBD1	.	TRBV13	TRBJ1-1	TGTGCCAGCAGCACTAGGGGGCCACTGCTAACTGAAGCTTTCTTT	CASSTRGPLLTEAFF
14	.	.	TRBV7-2	TRBJ2-2	TGTGCCAGCAGCTTAGGATCTCAGACCGGGGAGCTGTTTTTT	CASSLGSQTGELFF
13	.	.	TRBV28	TRBJ1-1	TGTGCCAGCGGCCTTACAGGCGTCACTGAAGCTTTCTTT	CASGLTGVTEAFF
15	TRBD1	.	TRBV2	TRBJ2-5	TGTGCCAGCAGTGAAGTCAGGGGGAGAGGCGAGACCCAGTACTTC	CASSEVRGRGETQYF
15	TRBD2	.	TRBV6-1	TRBJ2-3	TGTGCCAGCAGTTCCCCCCCGGGACTAGCAGATACGCAGTATTTT	CASSSPPGLADTQYF
13	.	few	TRBV4-3	TRBJ1-1	TGCGCCAGCAGCCAAGGCGCACGGGATGAAGCTTTCTTT	CASSQGARDEAFF
14	.	once	TRBV15	TRBJ2-5	TGTGCCACCAGCAGAGACCCACAAATAGAGACCCAGTACTTC	CATSRDPQIETQYF
16	.	few	TRBV30	TRBJ1-4	TGTGCCTGGAGTCAGGGACATCGTGCCCGGGGTGAAAAACTGTTTTTT	CAWSQGHRARGEKLFF
17	TRBD1	.	TRBV7-2	TRBJ1-5	TGTGCCAGCAGCTCCTCCGGGACAGGGTTGTATCGGGTGCCCCAGCATTTT	CASSSSGTGLYRVPQHF
14	.	.	TRBV7-9	TRBJ2-3	TGTGCCAGCAGCTTGGAGGGAAACACAGATACGCAGTATTTT	CASSLEGNTDTQYF
15	TRBD2	.	TRBV27	TRBJ2-1	TGTGCCAGCACCCCCCAAGCGGGGCGATACAATGAGCAGTTCTTC	CASTPQAGRYNEQFF
11	.	.	TRBV20-1	TRBJ1-1	TGCAGTGCTCTCCTAGTCATAGAAGCTTTCTTT	CSALLVIEAFF
13	TRBD1	.	TRBV2	TRBJ1-1	TGTGCCAGCAGTGTCGACAGGGACACTGAAGCTTTCTTT	CASSVDRDTEAFF
16	.	few	TRBV6-5	TRBJ2-2	TGTGCCAGCAGTTCATATTTGAGACTGAACACCGGGGAGCTGTTTTTT	CASSSYLRLNTGELFF
15	.	.	TRBV27	TRBJ1-1	TGTGCCAGCAGTCCTCCGACAGGCGAATACACTGAAGCTTTCTTT	CASSPPTGEYTEAFF
15	TRBD2	.	TRBV2	TRBJ2-7	TGTGCCAGTGCGGAGGGACTAGCGAGTTTATACGAGCAGTACTTC	CASAEGLASLYEQYF
15	TRBD2	.	TRBV5-6	TRBJ2-5	TGTGCCAGCAGCTTCCTAGCGGGGGTGGAAGAGACCCAGTACTTC	CASSFLAGVEETQYF
12	.	few	TRBV6-5	TRBJ1-6	TGTGCCAGCAGCCAGGGGAATTCACCCCTCCACTTT	CASSQGNSPLHF
15	.	.	TRBV28	TRBJ2-7	TGTGCCAGCAGTGTCCTCGACCCCCCGACGGGTGAGCAGTACTTC	CASSVLDPPTGEQYF
15	.	.	TRBV5-4	TRBJ1-2	TGTGCCAGCAGCTTGGTTGGGGCGGTTAGGCGAGGCTACACCTTC	CASSLVGAVRRGYTF
15	TRBD1	.	TRBV7-9	TRBJ2-3	TGTGCCAGCAGCTTATCAGGGGGCAACGGGGATACGCAGTATTTT	CASSLSGGNGDTQYF
12	TRBD1	.	TRBV28	TRBJ2-7	TGTGCCAGCAGTAAACAGGGGCGCGAGCAGTACTTC	CASSKQGREQYF
13	TRBD1	once	TRBV2	TRBJ1-5	TGTGCCAGCATGGGACAGAGCAATCAGCCCCAGCATTTT	CASMGQSNQPQHF
15	.	.	TRBV15	TRBJ1-3	TGTGCCACCAGCGCGAAACAGGGAGCTGGAAACACCATATATTTT	CATSAKQGAGNTIYF
17	.	.	TRBV4-1	TRBJ1-1	TGCGCCAGCAGCCAACTCCCGGGGGGGGCATCGAACACTGAAGCTTTCTTT	CASSQLPGGASNTEAFF
14	.	.	TRBV6-5	TRBJ1-5	TGTGCCAGCAGGACCTCGGGGGGATATCAGCCCCAGCATTTT	CASRTSGGYQPQHF
14	.	.	TRBV18	TRBJ2-7	TGTGCCAGCTCACCCGATTACAGCTCCTACGAGCAGTACTTC	CASSPDYSSYEQYF
14	.	.	TRBV7-9	TRBJ1-4	TGTGCCAGCAGCTTGTGGACTGGCAGCGAAAAACTGTTTTTT	CASSLWTGSEKLFF
14	.	.	TRBV9	TRBJ1-6	TGTGCCAGCAGACCAGGACTGAGCGCTTCACCCCTCCACTTT	CASRPGLSASPLHF
16	TRBD1	.	TRBV11-1	TRBJ1-1	TGTGCCAGCAGCTTAGCGGGATTCGACAGGGGCACTGAAGCTTTCTTT	CASSLAGFDRGTEAFF